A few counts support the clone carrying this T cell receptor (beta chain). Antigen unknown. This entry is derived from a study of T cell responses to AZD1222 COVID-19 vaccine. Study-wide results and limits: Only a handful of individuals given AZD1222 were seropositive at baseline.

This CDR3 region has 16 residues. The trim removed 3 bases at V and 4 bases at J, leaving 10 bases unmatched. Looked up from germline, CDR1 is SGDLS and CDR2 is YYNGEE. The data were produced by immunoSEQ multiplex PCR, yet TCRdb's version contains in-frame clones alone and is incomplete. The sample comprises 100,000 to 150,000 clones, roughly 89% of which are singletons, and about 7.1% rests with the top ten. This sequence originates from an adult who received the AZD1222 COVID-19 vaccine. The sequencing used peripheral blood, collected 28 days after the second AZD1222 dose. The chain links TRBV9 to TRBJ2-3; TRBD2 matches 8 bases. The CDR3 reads CASSGGAGLVADTQYF. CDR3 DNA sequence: TGTGCCAGCAGCGGCGGGGCGGGACTAGTGGCAGATACGCAGTATTTT.